The 30 T cell receptor beta chains below all came from one sample that was sequenced in a study of shared clonotypes between healthy human individuals. Assay used: immunoSEQ multiplex PCR; TCRdb lists only in-frame clones, some missing. The sample consists of about 590,000 clones, 95% to 96% of them appearing once. It was CD45RO-negative cells, positively selected for CCR7, that made up naive CD8 cells, with terminally differentiated effector memory CD45RA+ cells excluded. The material sequenced was naive CD8+ T cells sorted from blood. All receptors derive from a woman aged 25-40 years in good health.

V gene TRBV5-4 combines with J gene TRBJ2-5; 10 nucleotides match TRBD2. This CDR3 has 17 amino acids. V lost 1 base and J lost 3; bases outside the gene matches: 9. The V gene's germline CDR1 is SGHNT and CDR2 YYREEE (reference sequence). CDR3: CASSLMGAGGPEETQYF. The CDR3, as DNA: TGTGCCAGCAGCTTGATGGGAGCGGGAGGGCCGGAAGAGACCCAGTACTTC.

This clone was picked up one time. The chain joins TRBV6-5 to TRBJ2-7, with D possibly being TRBD2 (5 bases). Per the germline V gene, CDR1 is MNHEY and CDR2 is SVGAGI. This CDR3 is built from 13 residues. The ends were cut back, 6 bases at V and 3 bases at J, with 12 bases in the middle. The CDR3 protein is CASSAGLIYEQYF. The CDR3 coding sequence is TGTGCCAGCAGCGCGGGTCTGATCTACGAGCAGTACTTC.

The gene calls are TRBV27 and TRBJ2-3, with a possible D match to TRBD2 (6 bases). Trimming removed 0 bases at V and 7 bases at J, with 11 bases between. This CDR3 is built from 14 residues. The germline CDR1 and CDR2 sequences are MNHEY and SMNVEV (reference sequence). For the CDR3, the DNA is TGTGCCAGCAGTTTATCCCAGCGGGTGTATACGCAGTATTTT. Amino acid sequence: CASSLSQRVYTQYF.

The chain links TRBV7-6 to TRBJ2-3; D is uncertain. V dropped 2 bases and J dropped 3 bases, with 6 bases sitting between them. CDR3 size: 13 residues. CDR1 and CDR2 (germline): SGHVS, FNYEAQ. Written as DNA, the CDR3 is TGTGCCAGCAGCTTAAGGGATACAGATACGCAGTATTTT. It specifies CASSLRDTDTQYF.

This chain uses TRBV18 with TRBJ2-5; the match to TRBD2 covers 8 bases. Germline CDR1 is KGHSH and CDR2 is LQKENI. Losses at the gene ends were 5 bases for V and 5 bases for J; bases not matched to a gene: 19. The CDR3 is 18 residues long. This chain's CDR3 is CASSADGIAGPDVETQYF. The CDR3 DNA sequence: TGTGCCAGCTCAGCAGACGGCATAGCGGGGCCGGACGTTGAGACCCAGTACTTC.

The chain has TRBV11-2 and TRBJ2-5, with D possibly being TRBD1 (5 bases). This CDR3 comprises 15 residues. Germline V gene data show CDR1 as SGHAT and CDR2 as FQNNGV. V lost 6 bases to trimming and J lost 1 base, with 15 bases between them. This CDR3 reads CASRVGVGSQETQYF. For the CDR3, the DNA is TGTGCCAGCAGAGTAGGGGTCGGCAGCCAAGAGACCCAGTACTTC.

This clone showed up just once. The CDR3 nucleotides are TGTGCCAGCAGTGAGGAAGCGGGAGGATTAAATGAGCAGTTCTTC. It is translated as CASSEEAGGLNEQFF. The chain couples TRBV6-4 to TRBJ2-1; 9 bases agree with TRBD2. From germline, CDR1 is MRHNA and CDR2 SNTAGT. The trim removed 3 bases at V and 7 bases at J, leaving 7 bases unmatched. This CDR3 has 15 amino acids.

The rearrangement links TRBV11-2 to TRBJ1-2, with D unresolved. CDR3 size: 18 residues. Trimming cost V 3 bases and J 2 bases, with 22 bases left between them. The germline gives CDR1 SGHAT, CDR2 FQNNGV. This chain's CDR3 is CASSFTYTVYEGNYGYTF. The CDR3 DNA reads as TGTGCCAGCAGCTTTACCTATACGGTTTATGAAGGCAACTATGGCTACACCTTC.

The CDR3, as DNA: TGTGCCAGCAGCCACGACATCGCCTACGAGCAGTACTTC. It codes for CASSHDIAYEQYF. The chain links TRBV27 to TRBJ2-7, with D unclear. CDR1 is MNHEY, CDR2 SMNVEV, per germline (reference sequence). Trimming stripped 6 bases from V and 2 bases from J, with 11 bases between. The CDR3 has 13 amino acids.

The chain couples TRBV7-9 to TRBJ2-7; TRBD1 aligns across 9 bases. There are 17 residues in the CDR3. The J segment lost 0 bases and the V segment lost 5 bases, leaving 11 bases of the junction unmatched. CDR1 is SEHNR, CDR2 FQNEAQ, per germline (reference sequence). The CDR3 reads CASSPNPGTGSSYEQYF. The CDR3 DNA follows: TGTGCCAGCAGCCCGAATCCGGGGACAGGGAGCTCCTACGAGCAGTACTTC.

The chain carries TRBV28 and TRBJ2-1; 11 bases are a match to TRBD2. The germline V gene encodes CDR1 MDHEN and CDR2 SYDVKM. This CDR3 contains 15 residues. The trim removed 7 bases at V and 5 bases at J, leaving 7 bases unmatched. The CDR3 bases are TGTGCCAGCACCACACTAGCGGGAGTCCACAATGAGCAGTTCTTC. Amino acids: CASTTLAGVHNEQFF.

The chain links TRBV6-6 to TRBJ2-5; no definite D call. The J call is doubtful: the DNA matches TRBJ2-7 better. Per the germline V gene, CDR1 is MNHNY and CDR2 is SVGAGI (reference sequence). The CDR3 has 12 amino acids. CDR3 nucleotide sequence: TGTGCCAGCAGTTCGGTTGTCCACGAGCAGTACTTC. Its protein is CASSSVVHEQYF.

This clone was seen once. This CDR3 is CASSESRDFSNQPQHF. The CDR3 region has the DNA TGTGCCAGCAGTGAAAGCCGGGACTTTAGCAATCAGCCCCAGCATTTT. The J gene is TRBJ1-5, the V gene TRBV6-1, with a possible D match to TRBD1 (5 bases). V was clipped by 2 bases and J by 0 bases, with 11 bases between them. Germline CDR1 reads MNHNS; CDR2 reads SASEGT. This CDR3 has 16 amino acids.

This sequence joins TRBV7-9 and TRBJ2-7; D unresolved. The CDR3 extends over 11 amino acids. The germline V and J ends were trimmed by 5 bases and 3 bases, with 5 bases remaining between them. CDR1 SEHNR and CDR2 FQNEAQ come from the germline V gene (reference sequence). CDR3 region: CASSLHYEQYF. The CDR3 DNA sequence: TGTGCCAGCAGCCTCCACTACGAGCAGTACTTC.

The gene calls are TRBV7-6 and TRBJ2-7, with D perhaps matching TRBD2 (6 bases). The CDR3 has 14 residues. Trimming shortened V by 1 base and J by 4 bases, and 11 bases separated the two germline ends. The germline CDR1 and CDR2 sequences are SGHVS and FNYEAQ. DNA for the CDR3: TGTGCCAGCAGCTTAGGCTGGGGGGAGTACGAGCAGTACTTC. Its translation: CASSLGWGEYEQYF.

The V gene is TRBV13, the J gene TRBJ2-7, with 10 bases identical to TRBD2. Germline loops: CDR1 PRHDT, CDR2 FYEKMQ (reference sequence). Trimming at V came to 5 bases and at J to 0 bases, leaving 4 bases not matched to a gene. The CDR3 spans 15 residues. The CDR3 bases are TGTGCCAGCAGCCCCAGACTAGCGGGCTCCTACGAGCAGTACTTC. It yields the protein CASSPRLAGSYEQYF.

The chain joins TRBV5-6 to TRBJ2-7; TRBD1 or TRBD2 may be the D gene (5 bases each). Germline V gene sequence: CDR1 SGHDT, CDR2 YYEEEE. This CDR3 is 17 amino acids long. With 3 bases removed from V and 1 base from J, the gap between germline ends came to 20 bases. CDR3 coding DNA: TGTGCCAGCAGCTCCAGGTGGTTGGGGGAGATTTCCTACGAGCAGTACTTC. Protein product: CASSSRWLGEISYEQYF. Based on the CDR3 plus reference TRBV5-6 and TRBJ2-7, the full variable domain is DAGVTQSPTHLIKTRGQQVTLRCSPKSGHDTVSWYQQALGQGPQFIFQYYEEEERQRGNFPDRFSGHQFPNYSSELNVNALLLGDSALYLCASSSRWLGEISYEQYFGPGTRLTVT.

The chain carries TRBV5-1 and TRBJ1-1; TRBD1 might be the D (6 bases). CDR3 length: 17 amino acids. Trimming pared 4 bases from V and 2 bases from J, leaving 21 bases between. Germline-derived CDR1 and CDR2 are SGHRS and YFSETQ. The CDR3 nucleotides read TGCGCCAGCAGCGAAAGTTTGATAGCGGGGGCCAACACTGAAGCTTTCTTT. It yields the protein CASSESLIAGANTEAFF.

The rearrangement joins TRBV6-1 to TRBJ1-1, with 8 bases fitting TRBD1. The germline gives CDR1 MNHNS, CDR2 SASEGT. The CDR3 consists of 14 residues. The junction had 5 bases not matched to a gene; V was cut back by 2 bases and J by 6 bases. CDR3 in DNA: TGTGCCAGCAGTGAAAGGGGGACAGGAGCTGAAGCTTTCTTT. It yields the protein CASSERGTGAEAFF.

DNA for the CDR3: TGTGCCAGCAATTTGAGCGGAACGGGGACTGAAGCTTTCTTT. Its protein is CASNLSGTGTEAFF. The chain has TRBV28 and TRBJ1-1; D is undetermined. In germline, CDR1 is MDHEN, CDR2 SYDVKM. The CDR3 is 14 amino acids. The ends were cut back, 7 bases at V and 5 bases at J, with 17 bases in the middle.

The chain joins TRBV10-2 to TRBJ2-5, with TRBD1 identical over 9 bases. The V gene's germline CDR1 is WSHSY and CDR2 SAAADI. CDR3 length: 15 residues. Unmatched junction bases numbered 6, after V lost 2 bases and J lost 5 bases. The CDR3 DNA sequence: TGCGCCAGCAGTGAGCTGGGACAGGGTACGGAGACCCAGTACTTC. Amino acid sequence: CASSELGQGTETQYF.

The chain joins TRBV15 to TRBJ1-1; a weak D match, TRBD1 (5 bases). From germline, CDR1 is LNHNV and CDR2 YYDKDF (reference sequence). Deletions cut 8 bases from V and 3 bases from J, with 16 bases between. The CDR3 covers 14 residues. In DNA, the CDR3 is TGTGCCACCCGGGACGGTCAGAGTTACACTGAAGCTTTCTTT. Translated, it gives CATRDGQSYTEAFF.

The chain employs TRBV19 and TRBJ2-1; the D is unclear. Trimming removed 10 bases at V and 2 bases at J, with 12 bases between. The germline V gene encodes CDR1 LNHDA and CDR2 SQIVND (reference sequence). CDR3 length: 13 residues. CDR3 nucleotides: TGTGCCACCGCGAGGACGGCCTACAATGAGCAGTTCTTC. Encoded protein: CATARTAYNEQFF.

This sequence joins TRBV2 and TRBJ2-3; tentative D call: TRBD2 (7 bases). Germline V gene lookup returns CDR1 SNHLY and CDR2 FYNNEI. V lost 10 bases and J lost 7, with 27 bases in between. The CDR3 length is 16 residues. The CDR3, as DNA: TGTGCCATACAGGGAGGGGACCCAGGGAGTCTTCATACGCAGTATTTT. Its translation is CAIQGGDPGSLHTQYF.

This sequence joins TRBV4-2 and TRBJ2-1, with 8 bases lining up with TRBD1. CDR1 is LGHNA, CDR2 YNFKEQ, per germline. V shed 3 bases and J 3 bases; nucleotides not matched to a gene: 4. The CDR3 sequence is 15 residues long. Here the CDR3 DNA reads TGTGCCAGCAGCCATCCCGGGACAGGCTACAATGAGCAGTTCTTC. This translates into CASSHPGTGYNEQFF.

The chain couples TRBV9 to TRBJ2-7; TRBD2 matches at 8 bases. J lost 7 bases, V lost 0 bases, and 9 bases had no gene match. Germline V gene lookup returns CDR1 SGDLS and CDR2 YYNGEE. The CDR3 contains 15 residues. Here the CDR3 DNA reads TGTGCCAGCAGCGTAGATCCGGGAGGGCCGGGGGAGCAGTACTTC. Encoded protein: CASSVDPGGPGEQYF.

The chain carries TRBV9 and TRBJ2-1; 7 positions match TRBD2. From germline, CDR1 is SGDLS and CDR2 YYNGEE. J gave up 8 bases and V 4 bases, and 12 bases lay outside the gene matches. The CDR3 totals 15 residues. In DNA form, the CDR3 reads TGTGCCAGCAGCCCCGGACTAGATTTGGGGGATGAGCAGTTCTTC. This gives the protein CASSPGLDLGDEQFF.

In DNA form, the CDR3 reads TGTGCCAGCAGTTACTCAGAGACAATGGGTGAAAAACTGTTTTTT. This sequence encodes CASSYSETMGEKLFF. The rearrangement uses TRBV6-5 and TRBJ1-4, with D hard to call. The CDR3 is made up of 15 amino acids. Per germline, CDR1 MNHEY and CDR2 SVGAGI. V was clipped by 0 bases and J by 7 bases, with 12 bases between them.

The chain combines TRBV29-1 with TRBJ2-7, with 9 nucleotides matching TRBD1. The CDR3 extends over 15 amino acids. Germline V gene sequence: CDR1 SQVTM, CDR2 ANQGSEA. The V segment lost 5 bases and the J segment 1 base; nucleotides outside the gene matches: 9. The CDR3 is CSVNGWTGESYEQYF. CDR3 nucleotide sequence: TGCAGCGTTAACGGATGGACAGGGGAATCCTACGAGCAGTACTTC.

This clone showed up just once. The rearrangement links TRBV5-1 to TRBJ2-3; maybe TRBD1 (6 bases). The V end was cut by 1 base, the J end by 2 bases, with 17 bases between. The germline V gene has CDR1 SGHRS and CDR2 YFSETQ. The CDR3 contains 17 residues. CDR3 nucleotides: TGCGCCAGCAGCTTGTTGGAAGCGGCAGGGGACACAGATACGCAGTATTTT. Protein sequence: CASSLLEAAGDTDTQYF.